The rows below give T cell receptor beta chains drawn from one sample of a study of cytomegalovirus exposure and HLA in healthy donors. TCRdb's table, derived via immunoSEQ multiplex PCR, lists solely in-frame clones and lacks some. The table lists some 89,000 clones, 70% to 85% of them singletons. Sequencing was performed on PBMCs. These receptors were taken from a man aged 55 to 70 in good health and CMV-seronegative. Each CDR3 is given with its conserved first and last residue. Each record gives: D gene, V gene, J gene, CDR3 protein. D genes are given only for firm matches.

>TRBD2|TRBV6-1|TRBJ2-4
CASSEGEGRGSNIQYF
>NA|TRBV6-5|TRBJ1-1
CASSLLQAGLTEAFF
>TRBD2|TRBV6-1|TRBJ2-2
CASSEGWGGVGTGELFF
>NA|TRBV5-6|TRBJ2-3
CASSFPGSLDTQYF
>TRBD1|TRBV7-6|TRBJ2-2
CASSLRQGRTGELFF
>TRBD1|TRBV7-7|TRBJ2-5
CASSSGQGRSAQYF
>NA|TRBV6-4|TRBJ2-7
CASSDSSSSFEHFNEQYF
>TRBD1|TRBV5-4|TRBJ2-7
CASSDMRQGDEQYF
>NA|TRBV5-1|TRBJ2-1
CASSLVQGGNEQFF
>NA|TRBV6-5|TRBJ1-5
CASRRGPNQPQHF
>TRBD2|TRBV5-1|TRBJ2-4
CASSFSQGGTNIQYF
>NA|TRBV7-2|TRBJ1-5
CASSLNEGQPQHF
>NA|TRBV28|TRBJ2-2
CASSAGNTGELFF
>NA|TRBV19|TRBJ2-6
CASSIPGVNSGANVLTF